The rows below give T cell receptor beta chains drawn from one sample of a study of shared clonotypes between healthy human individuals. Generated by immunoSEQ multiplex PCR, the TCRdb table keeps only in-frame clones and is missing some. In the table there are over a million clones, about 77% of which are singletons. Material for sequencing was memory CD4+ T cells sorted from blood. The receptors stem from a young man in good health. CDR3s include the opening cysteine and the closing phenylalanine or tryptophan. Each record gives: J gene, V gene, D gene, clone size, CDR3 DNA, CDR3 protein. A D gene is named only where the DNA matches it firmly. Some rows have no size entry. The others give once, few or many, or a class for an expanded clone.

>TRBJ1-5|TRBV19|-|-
TGTGCCAGTAGTCCCTGGACGGATAGCAATCAGCCCCAGCATTTT
CASSPWTDSNQPQHF
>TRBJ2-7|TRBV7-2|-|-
TGTGCCAGCACCCGGGACGCCTCCTACGAGCAGTACTTC
CASTRDASYEQYF
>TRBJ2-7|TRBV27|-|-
TGTGCCAGCAGTTCCCTCCGGGACGGTACCTACGAGCAGTACTTC
CASSSLRDGTYEQYF
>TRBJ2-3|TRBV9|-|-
TGTGCCAGCAGCGTGGGACTGGATACGCAGTATTTT
CASSVGLDTQYF
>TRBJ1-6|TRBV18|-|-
TGTGCCAGCTCACCACTTAGTGATTCACCCCTCCACTTT
CASSPLSDSPLHF
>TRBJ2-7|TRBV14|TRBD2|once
TGTGCCAGCAGCCAAGTTTCTAGCGGGAGTATCCACGAGCAGTACTTC
CASSQVSSGSIHEQYF
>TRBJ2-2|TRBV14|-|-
TGTGCCAGCAGCCAACAGAGCCCAGGGAACACCGGGGAGCTGTTTTTT
CASSQQSPGNTGELFF
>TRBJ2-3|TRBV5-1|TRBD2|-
TGCGCCAGCAGTTCCTATGTGAGCGGGGGCACAGATACGCAGTATTTT
CASSSYVSGGTDTQYF
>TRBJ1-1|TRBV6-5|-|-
TGTGCCAGCAGCGGGATATACACTGAAGCTTTCTTT
CASSGIYTEAFF
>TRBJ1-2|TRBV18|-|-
TGTGCCAGCTCACCGCAGACAGGACGAATTAACTATGGCTACACCTTC
CASSPQTGRINYGYTF
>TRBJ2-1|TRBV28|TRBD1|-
TGTGCCAGCATTCATGGGACAGCCTACAATGAGCAGTTCTTC
CASIHGTAYNEQFF
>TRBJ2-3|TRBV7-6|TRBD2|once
TGTGCCAGCAGCTTGGCACTAGCGGGGATATCAGATACGCAGTATTTT
CASSLALAGISDTQYF